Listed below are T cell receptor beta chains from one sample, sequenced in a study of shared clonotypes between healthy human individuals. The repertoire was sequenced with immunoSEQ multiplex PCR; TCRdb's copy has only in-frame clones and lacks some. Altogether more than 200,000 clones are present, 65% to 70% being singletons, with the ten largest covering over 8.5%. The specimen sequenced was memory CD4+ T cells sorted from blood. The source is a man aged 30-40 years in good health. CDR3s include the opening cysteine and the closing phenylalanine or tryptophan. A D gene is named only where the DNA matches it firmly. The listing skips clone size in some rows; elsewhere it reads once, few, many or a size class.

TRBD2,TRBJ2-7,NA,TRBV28,TGTGCCAGCCAAACAGCTGGACTAGCGGGAGTGGGGTACTTC,CASQTAGLAGVGYF
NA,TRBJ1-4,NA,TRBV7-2,TGTGCCAGCAGCGCTAAGAGGGGTGAAAAACTGTTTTTT,CASSAKRGEKLFF
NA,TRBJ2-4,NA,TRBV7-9,TGTGCCAGCAGCCCGGACCGGGAGAACATTCAGTACTTC,CASSPDRENIQYF
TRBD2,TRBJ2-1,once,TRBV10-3,TGTGCCATCAGGGGGGGTGGAGCTAGCGGGAGGAATGAGCAGTTCTTC,CAIRGGGASGRNEQFF
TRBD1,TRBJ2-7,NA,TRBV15,TGTGCCACCAGCAGAGGGGACAGGGGGTACGAGCAGTACTTC,CATSRGDRGYEQYF
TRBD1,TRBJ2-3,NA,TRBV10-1,TGCGCCAGCAGCGCGGACAGGGGAGGACGAGATACGCAGTATTTT,CASSADRGGRDTQYF
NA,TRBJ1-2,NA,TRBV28,TGTGCCAGCCAGGACGGGCTCTATGGCTACACCTTC,CASQDGLYGYTF
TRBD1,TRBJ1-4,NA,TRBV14,TGTGCCAGCAGCCTTCACCGGGGGACAGGGGTTGAAAAACTGTTTTTT,CASSLHRGTGVEKLFF
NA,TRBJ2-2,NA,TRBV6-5,TGTGCCAGCAGGGCGACCTACAGGGACACCGGGGAGCTGTTTTTT,CASRATYRDTGELFF
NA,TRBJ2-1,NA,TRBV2,TGTGCCAGCATCATCGAGCAGGGGTCCCATGAGCAGTTCTTC,CASIIEQGSHEQFF
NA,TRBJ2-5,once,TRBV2,TGTGCCAGCAGTGTTTTCGGAAGCGCGGAGACCCAGTACTTC,CASSVFGSAETQYF
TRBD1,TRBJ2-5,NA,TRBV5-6,TGTGCCAGCAAAACTACCGGGACAGTTAGGGAGACCCAGTACTTC,CASKTTGTVRETQYF
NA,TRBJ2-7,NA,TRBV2,TGTGCCAGCAGTGAGGGCTATAATTACGAGCAGTACTTC,CASSEGYNYEQYF
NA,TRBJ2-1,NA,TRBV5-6,TGTGCCAGCAGCTTGGGTCGTTCCTACAATGAGCAGTTCTTC,CASSLGRSYNEQFF
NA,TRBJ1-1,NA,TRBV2,TGTGCCAGCAGTGAATGGGGCAGTAGCTTGAACACTGAAGCTTTCTTT,CASSEWGSSLNTEAFF
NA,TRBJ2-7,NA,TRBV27,TGTGCCAGCAGTTTTGGGGGGGGCGGGACAGAACTTCCCTACGAGCAGTACTTC,CASSFGGGGTELPYEQYF
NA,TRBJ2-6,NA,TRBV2,TGTGCCAGCAGTACAGGACAGAACTCTGGGGCCAACGTCCTGACTTTC,CASSTGQNSGANVLTF
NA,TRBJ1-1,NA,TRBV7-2,TGTGCCAGCAGCTTAGTGAGTTCCCCCGAAGCTTTCTTT,CASSLVSSPEAFF
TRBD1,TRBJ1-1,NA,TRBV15,TGTGCCACCAGCAGGGGGACAGGGGGTGACACTGAAGCTTTCTTT,CATSRGTGGDTEAFF
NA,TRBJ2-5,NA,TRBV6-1,TGTGCCAGCAGTGGGAGTGGAGCATGGGAGACCCAGTACTTC,CASSGSGAWETQYF
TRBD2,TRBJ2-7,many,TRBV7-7,TGTGCTAGCAGCTTAGGCCTAGCGGGGTACGAGCAGTACTTC,CASSLGLAGYEQYF
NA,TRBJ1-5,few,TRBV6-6,TGTGCCAGCAGTTACTCTGCTTCAGGGGTTCAGCCCCAGCATTTT,CASSYSASGVQPQHF
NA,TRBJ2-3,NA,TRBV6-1,TGTGCCAGCAGGGTAAGCGGAGGCGGGGCAGATACGCAGTATTTT,CASRVSGGGADTQYF
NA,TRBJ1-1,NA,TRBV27,TGTGCCAGCAGTTCATCAGGGTTTGCCATGAACACTGAAGCTTTCTTT,CASSSSGFAMNTEAFF
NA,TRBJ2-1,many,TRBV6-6,TGTGCCAGCAGCCCTAGGGTATACAATGAGCAGTTCTTC,CASSPRVYNEQFF
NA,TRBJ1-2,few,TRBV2,TGTGCCAGCAGTGAGAGGGGGGCTAGTTATGGCTACACCTTC,CASSERGASYGYTF
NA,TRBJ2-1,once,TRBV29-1,TGCAGCGTTGCTTTAATGGATGAGCAGTTCTTC,CSVALMDEQFF
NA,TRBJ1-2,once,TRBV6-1,TGTGCCAGCAGGGAACCGGGACGCTTCTATGGCTACACCTTC,CASREPGRFYGYTF
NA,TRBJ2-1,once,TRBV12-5,TGTGCTAGTGGTTTGGTAACGGTCAATGAGCAGTTCTTC,CASGLVTVNEQFF
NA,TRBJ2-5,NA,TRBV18,TGTGCCAGCTCACCAGAGGGTGAGACCCAGTACTTC,CASSPEGETQYF
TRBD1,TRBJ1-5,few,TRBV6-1,TGTGCCAGCAGCTGGACAGGGGGATACAATCAGCCCCAGCATTTT,CASSWTGGYNQPQHF
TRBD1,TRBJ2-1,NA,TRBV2,TGTGCCAGCAGTGATTACAGGGGTGGGTCCTACAATGAGCAGTTCTTC,CASSDYRGGSYNEQFF
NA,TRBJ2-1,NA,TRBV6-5,TGTGCCAGCAGGCTCGACCGACTCCCCTACAATGAGCAGTTCTTC,CASRLDRLPYNEQFF
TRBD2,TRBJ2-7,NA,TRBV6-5,TGTGCCACCACTAGCGGGGTTTCCTACGAGCAGTACTTC,CATTSGVSYEQYF
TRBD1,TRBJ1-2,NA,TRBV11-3,TGTGCCAGCAGCTTATCTACAGGGGGAGACTATGGCTACACCTTC,CASSLSTGGDYGYTF
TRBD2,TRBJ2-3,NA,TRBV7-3,TGTGCCAGCAGCTCGACTAGCGGCACAGATACGCAGTATTTT,CASSSTSGTDTQYF
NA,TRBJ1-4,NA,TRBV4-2,TGTGCCAGCAGCCAAGACCAGGGAGGGAATGAAAAACTGTTTTTT,CASSQDQGGNEKLFF
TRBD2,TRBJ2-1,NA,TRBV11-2,TGTGCCAGCAGCTTAACTAGCGGGGGCAACAATGAGCAGTTCTTC,CASSLTSGGNNEQFF
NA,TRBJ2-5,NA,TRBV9,TGTGCCAGCAGCGTAGCTTCGGGCTTCCAAGAGACCCAGTACTTC,CASSVASGFQETQYF
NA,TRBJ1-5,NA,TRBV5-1,TGCGCCAGCAGCGCGATGGGGTCGGGTCAGCCCCAGCATTTT,CASSAMGSGQPQHF
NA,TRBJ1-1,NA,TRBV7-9,TGTGCCAGCAGCTTAGGCGGGGTCACGAACACTGAAGCTTTCTTT,CASSLGGVTNTEAFF
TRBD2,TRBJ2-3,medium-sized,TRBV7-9,TGTGCCAGCAGCTCCCGCATAGTGCGAGCGGGAAACACAGATACGCAGTATTTT,CASSSRIVRAGNTDTQYF
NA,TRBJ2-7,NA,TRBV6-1,TGTGCCACCTTACCGGACAGCTACTACGAGCAGTACTTC,CATLPDSYYEQYF
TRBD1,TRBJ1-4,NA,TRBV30,TGTGCCTGGAGCCCACCGGGACAGGGTGATGAAAAACTGTTTTTT,CAWSPPGQGDEKLFF
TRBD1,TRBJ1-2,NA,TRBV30,TGTGCCTGGAGCCCCGGACAGGGTCCATACACCTTC,CAWSPGQGPYTF
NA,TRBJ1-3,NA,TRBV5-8,TGTGCCAGCAGCTTGGAAACAGGATTATTCTCTGGAAACACCATATATTTT,CASSLETGLFSGNTIYF